This is a list of T cell receptor beta chains from one sample in a study of Ad26.COV2.S vaccination and SARS-CoV-2 variants. The protocol was immunoSEQ multiplex PCR, while the TCRdb copy is restricted to in-frame clones and leaves out a portion. Of hundreds of thousands of clones in the sample, 89% were seen once. The sample in question was peripheral blood, obtained in a trial of Ad26.COV2.S vaccine versus placebo. The source is a person between 18 and 59 years old who received the Ad26.COV2.S COVID-19 vaccine or a placebo. The conserved cysteine and the conserved F or W are not part of the CDR3 here. D genes are given only for firm matches.

d_call j_call v_call cdr3_aa
NA TRBJ2-7 TRBV3-1/TRBV3-2 ASSQGSEQY
NA TRBJ2-4 TRBV20-1 SASFVLAKNIQY
NA TRBJ1-2 TRBV6-2/TRBV6-3 ASSWQGSYGYT
NA TRBJ1-1 TRBV18 ASSRDGLNTEAF
NA TRBJ1-5 TRBV19 ASSIRGDGNQPQH
NA TRBJ1-5 TRBV27 ASSLLQGSLPQH
TRBD2 TRBJ2-7 TRBV5-4 ASSSPSGSTEQY
TRBD1 TRBJ2-7 TRBV4-2 ASRPSRDRPYEQY
TRBD1 TRBJ2-7 TRBV6-5 ASTMTGPLEQY
NA TRBJ2-3 TRBV7-3 ASSLAGGTDTQY
TRBD2 TRBJ2-7 TRBV11-2 ASSPWASGTYEQY
TRBD1 TRBJ2-7 TRBV5-1 ASSLLGQGYEQY
NA TRBJ2-7 TRBV30 AWNVGGEQY
NA TRBJ1-2 TRBV28 ASTGLYGYT
NA TRBJ1-1 TRBV27 ASSLSPRWSGEAF
NA TRBJ1-1 TRBV7-9 ASSLGTVNTEAF
NA TRBJ2-5 TRBV9 ASSTRGETQY
NA TRBJ2-7 TRBV19 ASSIVPGIYEQY
TRBD2 TRBJ2-5 TRBV19 ASSIRRGWQETQY
NA TRBJ2-3 TRBV11-2 ASSPGPTDTQY
NA TRBJ1-2 TRBV19 ASSTTTGANYGYT
NA TRBJ1-5 TRBV18 ASSPGGQVQPQH
TRBD1 TRBJ1-5 TRBV5-1 ASSLGTGVSQPQH
NA TRBJ2-5 TRBV5-5 ASNLGTKETQY